Below, 14 T cell receptor beta chains from the same sample are listed, as sequenced in a study of control samples from healthy donors and cancer patients. Sequencing used immunoSEQ multiplex PCR; TCRdb keeps in-frame clones, though not all of them. The data contain 170,000 or so clones, roughly 94% of them seen just once; the ten biggest clones take up 8.5%. Material for sequencing was blood. The source is a woman between 40 and 50 years old in good health.

The genes are TRBV29-1 and TRBJ1-2; 9 bases fit TRBD1. The CDR3 runs to 13 residues. Germline CDR1 and CDR2: SQVTM and ANQGSEA. V gave up 3 bases and J gave up 9 bases; unmatched junction bases: 8. CDR3 coding DNA: TGCAGCGTTGAGACCGGGACAGGGAGGAGCTACACCTTC. Translating gives CSVETGTGRSYTF.

The chain uses TRBV7-9 and TRBJ1-2; D ambiguous. The germline V gene has CDR1 SEHNR and CDR2 FQNEAQ (reference sequence). The CDR3 has 12 amino acids. Trimming pared 1 base from V and 8 bases from J, leaving 8 bases between. The chain's CDR3 is CASSLELEGYTF. The CDR3 DNA sequence: TGTGCCAGCAGCTTAGAACTGGAGGGCTACACCTTC.

The chain carries TRBV2 and TRBJ1-3, with 9 nucleotides matching TRBD1. The V segment lost 10 bases and the J segment 0 bases; nucleotides outside the gene matches: 10. CDR3 size: 16 residues. Germline CDR1 SNHLY, CDR2 FYNNEI. As DNA, the CDR3 is TGTGCCACCTACCCCCAACAGGGGGCCTCTGGAAACACCATATATTTT. It codes for CATYPQQGASGNTIYF.

This chain links TRBV5-1 with TRBJ2-5, with D perhaps given as TRBD1 or TRBD2 (5 bases each). The CDR3 loop spans 14 amino acids. V shed 2 bases and J shed 1 base, with 9 bases lying between them. Germline V gene lookup returns CDR1 SGHRS and CDR2 YFSETQ. CDR3 nucleotide sequence: TGCGCCAGCAGCTTCAATGGGGGCCAAGAGACCCAGTACTTC. Encoded protein: CASSFNGGQETQYF.

The V call is TRBV27, the J call TRBJ2-7, with 7 bases identical to TRBD2. The CDR3 loop spans 13 amino acids. J gave up 0 bases and V 6 bases, and 2 bases lay outside the gene matches. CDR1 MNHEY and CDR2 SMNVEV come from the germline V gene (reference sequence). The CDR3 DNA sequence: TGTGCCAGCAGCCAGCGGGACTCCTACGAGCAGTACTTC. This translates into CASSQRDSYEQYF.

As concerns this clone: One end of the junction does not line up with germline, which may come from a read error. This chain connects TRBV18 to TRBJ1-2, with D possibly being TRBD1 (5 bases). Germline CDR1 and CDR2: KGHSH and LQKENI. This CDR3 is built from 15 residues. CDR3 in DNA: TGTGCCAGCCCACCAGGCACGGGGGAAAGATATGGCTACACCTTC. Translated, it gives CASPPGTGERYGYTF.

This rearrangement joins TRBV3-1 (or the pseudogene TRBV3-2) to TRBJ2-1, with D maybe TRBD2 (6 bases). The CDR3 is made up of 14 amino acids. Germline CDR1 LGHDT, CDR2 YNNKEL (reference sequence). The V end lost 3 bases, the J end lost 7 bases, and 13 bases lay between the germline ends. The CDR3 protein is CASSHSGLTNEQFF. DNA of the CDR3: TGTGCCAGCAGCCACTCTGGACTAACGAATGAGCAGTTCTTC.

V usage is TRBV6-5 and J usage is TRBJ1-1, with D possibly TRBD1 on 5 matching bases. Germline V CDR1 and CDR2: MNHEY, SVGAGI. This CDR3 contains 14 residues. V was clipped by 7 bases and J by 1 base, with 13 bases between them. CDR3 region: CASIRWGENTEAFF. In DNA form, the CDR3 reads TGTGCCAGCATCAGGTGGGGCGAGAACACTGAAGCTTTCTTT.

V is TRBV4-3 and J is TRBJ2-2; no clear D gene. The germline gives CDR1 LGHNA, CDR2 YSLEER. The ends were cut back, 2 bases at V and 3 bases at J, with 13 bases in the middle. The CDR3 contains 16 residues. The CDR3 here is CASSQRSPPHTGELFF. The CDR3 DNA reads TGCGCCAGCAGCCAACGGAGTCCGCCGCACACCGGGGAGCTGTTTTTT.

The chain employs TRBV7-3 and TRBJ2-3; 8 bases map to TRBD1. The CDR3 loop spans 14 amino acids. The germline CDR1 and CDR2 sequences are SGHTA and FQGTGA. V shed 5 bases, J shed 2 bases, and the junction held 3 bases outside the gene matches. In nucleotides, the CDR3 is TGTGCCAGCAGCCGCAGGGGGCCCACAGATACGCAGTATTTT. As protein: CASSRRGPTDTQYF.

The rearrangement links TRBV9 to TRBJ2-7, with no clear D. Trimming stripped 4 bases from V and 0 bases from J, with 14 bases between. The CDR3 runs 15 residues. In germline, CDR1 is SGDLS, CDR2 YYNGEE. The CDR3 sequence: CASSPRIGGSYEQYF. CDR3 DNA: TGTGCCAGCAGCCCCCGAATAGGCGGCTCCTACGAGCAGTACTTC.

This rearrangement joins TRBV7-2 to TRBJ1-1, with TRBD1 as a possible D gene (5 bases). V lost 1 base and J 0 bases, leaving 6 bases between the germline ends. CDR3 size: 14 residues. The germline gives CDR1 SGHTA, CDR2 FQGNSA. The CDR3 spells CASSLGGVNTEAFF. CDR3 nucleotide sequence: TGTGCCAGCAGCTTAGGGGGGGTGAACACTGAAGCTTTCTTT.

V is TRBV6-5 and J is TRBJ1-6; 8 bases agree with TRBD1. The V gene's germline CDR1 is MNHEY and CDR2 SVGAGI. The CDR3 consists of 15 residues. The J segment lost 7 bases and the V segment lost 5 bases, leaving 7 bases of the junction unmatched. The CDR3 DNA sequence: TGTGCCAGCAGTCCCCGACAGGGGTGGAATTCACCCCTCCACTTT. Its translation is CASSPRQGWNSPLHF.

The chain uses TRBV7-2 and TRBJ2-3, with D possibly being TRBD2 (6 bases). The germline V gene has CDR1 SGHTA and CDR2 FQGNSA. This CDR3 has 15 residues. Trimming pared 3 bases from V and 2 bases from J, leaving 12 bases between. Here the CDR3 DNA reads TGTGCCAGCAGCTTTAGCGGACCTAACACAGATACGCAGTATTTT. Protein product: CASSFSGPNTDTQYF.